These T cell receptor beta chains were read from a single sample in a study of regulatory T cells in long-lasting Graves disease. TCRdb used MiXCR to reprocess the multiplex PCR reads, holding one entry per CDR3 protein. This table has 540,000 or so distinct CDR3 sequences, around an eighth appearing once. A further study also used this sample, focusing on T cells in Graves' hyperthyroidism and ophthalmopathy.

The sequencing used peripheral blood mononuclear cells (PBMCs), collected at new diagnosis, from a patient treated with antithyroid drugs. The origin of the receptors is a young man with Graves disease. Both conserved end residues are part of each CDR3. The order of the fields is clone size, CDR3 length, D gene, J gene, V gene, CDR3 DNA, CDR3 protein. A D gene is named only where the DNA matches it firmly. Rows may omit the clone size; those that give it use once, few, many or a size class.

>NA|17|TRBD1|TRBJ1-1|TRBV5-1
TGCGCCAGCAGCCTAGGGACAGTCCAGATTGGGAGCACTGAAGCTTTCTTT
CASSLGTVQIGSTEAFF
>many|13|NA|TRBJ2-7|TRBV20-1
TGCAGTGCTGTTCCGGGACTCTTCTACGAGCAGTACTTC
CSAVPGLFYEQYF
>many|14|TRBD2|TRBJ2-1|TRBV7-9
TGTGCCAGCAGCCTAGCGGGAGGGTACAATGAGCAGTTCTTC
CASSLAGGYNEQFF
>many|11|NA|TRBJ2-1|TRBV12-3/TRBV12-4
TGTGCCACATGGCCCGACAATGAGCAGTTCTTC
CATWPDNEQFF
>many|13|TRBD1|TRBJ2-7|TRBV7-6
TGTGCCAGCAGCTTCGACAGGGCCTACGAGCAGTACTTC
CASSFDRAYEQYF
>many|15|TRBD1|TRBJ1-2|TRBV29-1
TGCAGCGTTACGACAGGGGGAGGGCCAAACTATGGCTACACCTTC
CSVTTGGGPNYGYTF
>few|16|NA|TRBJ1-4|TRBV7-9
TGTGCCAGCAGCTCCCCGGCAGGGATTGCTAATGAAAAACTGTTTTTT
CASSSPAGIANEKLFF
>many|15|TRBD2|TRBJ2-5|TRBV5-1
TGCGCCAGCAGCTTGTCAACGGGAGGGGCGGAGACCCAGTACTTC
CASSLSTGGAETQYF
>NA|14|TRBD1|TRBJ2-1|TRBV5-1
TGCGCCAGCAGCGCGGTGACAGGGGACAATGAGCAGTTCTTC
CASSAVTGDNEQFF
>few|14|TRBD2|TRBJ2-3|TRBV7-6
TGTGCCAGCACCAAAAGCGGGAGGGCCGATACGCAGTATTTT
CASTKSGRADTQYF